Presented here are 14 T cell receptor beta chains from one specimen sequenced in a study of CD8 T cells in Susac syndrome. With random hexamers, reverse transcription was performed on about 0.45 to 1 ug of RNA. TCRdb passed the immunoSEQ multiplex PCR reads through MiXCR, listing each CDR3 protein once. The sample contains about 300,000 distinct CDR3 sequences, around 90% of which appear only once. Sequencing was carried out using CD4+ T cells from PBMCs. These receptors all come from a human donor with multiple sclerosis.

J is TRBJ1-1 and V is TRBV7-2; D unresolved. Deletions cut 0 bases from V and 11 bases from J, with 13 bases between. The CDR3 length is 13 residues. Germline CDR1 is SGHTA and CDR2 is FQGNSA. The CDR3 protein is CASSLARDTPAFF. The CDR3 nucleotides read TGTGCCAGCAGCTTAGCGCGCGATACTCCTGCTTTCTTT.

The chain is built from TRBV10-2 and TRBJ1-4; no reliable D call. Germline CDR1 is WSHSY and CDR2 is SAAADI. The CDR3 loop spans 14 amino acids. Trimming left V 1 base short and J 8 bases short, with 11 bases between. CDR3 region: CASSEYSRNEKLFF. The CDR3 DNA follows: TGCGCCAGCAGTGAGTACAGCAGGAACGAAAAACTGTTTTTT.

This clonotype has just one count. The V call is TRBV20-1, the J call TRBJ1-1, with a possible D match to TRBD1 (5 bases). The V end was cut by 5 bases, the J end by 1 base, with 11 bases between. Germline CDR1 is DFQATT and CDR2 is SNEGSKA (reference sequence). The CDR3 covers 13 residues. The CDR3: CSAPDKPNTEAFF. In DNA form, the CDR3 reads TGCAGTGCTCCGGACAAGCCGAACACTGAAGCTTTCTTT.

The chain uses TRBV10-3 and TRBJ2-2; 8 bases line up with TRBD1. The length of the CDR3 is 16 residues. Germline V gene lookup returns CDR1 ENHRY and CDR2 SYGVKD. V was clipped by 0 bases and J by 5 bases; unmatched bases: 5. The CDR3 loop reads CAISESTGVRTGELFF. CDR3 DNA: TGTGCCATCAGTGAGTCGACAGGGGTGAGGACCGGGGAGCTGTTTTTT.

The chain uses TRBV5-1 and TRBJ1-2; the D gene is possibly TRBD1 (6 bases). The germline CDR1 and CDR2 sequences are SGHRS and YFSETQ. V lost 0 bases and J 6 bases, leaving 12 bases between the germline ends. This CDR3 has 14 residues. DNA of the CDR3: TGCGCCAGCAGCTTGGCACAGGGAGAAGATGGCTACACCTTC. Its protein is CASSLAQGEDGYTF.

This clonotype was recorded once. This rearrangement joins TRBV20-1 to TRBJ2-3; the match to TRBD2 covers 8 bases. Unmatched junction bases numbered 7, after V lost 5 bases and J lost 0 bases. CDR1 and CDR2 from the germline V gene are DFQATT and SNEGSKA (reference sequence). This CDR3 is built from 15 residues. CDR3: CSAVTSEHSTDTQYF. DNA for the CDR3: TGCAGTGCTGTGACTAGCGAGCATAGCACAGATACGCAGTATTTT.

The chain links TRBV5-4 to TRBJ2-7; 11 positions agree with TRBD2. The length of the CDR3 is 16 residues. Germline values: CDR1 SGHNT, CDR2 YYREEE (reference sequence). The J segment lost 3 bases and the V segment lost 4 bases, leaving 9 bases of the junction unmatched. CDR3 in DNA: TGTGCCAGCAGCGGGGGGGCCGGGACTAGCGGCTACGAGCAGTACTTC. Protein: CASSGGAGTSGYEQYF.

The chain combines TRBV29-1 with TRBJ2-7; D might be TRBD1 or TRBD2, each matching 5 bases. Germline-derived CDR1 and CDR2 are SQVTM and ANQGSEA. V gave up 4 bases and J gave up 6 bases, with 13 bases separating them. The CDR3 extends over 12 amino acids. The CDR3 loop reads CSVGTLRGEQYF. In DNA, the CDR3 is TGCAGCGTTGGAACTCTGAGGGGCGAGCAGTACTTC.

The V call is TRBV19, the J call TRBJ2-1; D remains ambiguous. Germline V lookup: CDR1 LNHDA, CDR2 SQIVND (reference sequence). The CDR3 spans 14 residues. The germline V and J ends were trimmed by 9 bases and 4 bases, with 16 bases remaining between them. The CDR3 loop reads CARAVKWIYNEQFF. In nucleotides, the CDR3 is TGTGCCAGGGCGGTGAAATGGATTTACAATGAGCAGTTCTTC.

This chain connects TRBV5-1 to TRBJ2-5, with 12 bases fitting TRBD2. V gave up 8 bases and J gave up 3 bases; unmatched junction bases: 17. Germline-derived CDR1 and CDR2 are SGHRS and YFSETQ. There are 18 residues in the CDR3. The CDR3 sequence is CASRPRLAGGPGEETQYF. The CDR3 region has the DNA TGCGCCAGTCGTCCTCGGCTAGCGGGAGGGCCCGGAGAAGAGACCCAGTACTTC.

As to this clonotype: Mismatch with germline at one junction end may stem from a read error. The chain joins TRBV29-1 to TRBJ1-2; 8 nucleotides agree with TRBD1. Germline V gene sequence: CDR1 SQVTM, CDR2 ANQGSEA. The CDR3 is 14 residues long. CDR3: CSIERQGKNYGYTF. Written as DNA, the CDR3 is TGCAGCATTGAGCGACAGGGGAAAAACTATGGCTACACCTTC.

The V gene is TRBV23-1, the J gene TRBJ2-7, with D perhaps being TRBD1 or TRBD2 (5 bases each). TRBV23-1 qualifies as an ORF whose function is uncertain. V lost 11 bases to trimming and J lost 7 bases, with 12 bases between them. The CDR3 covers 10 residues. The CDR3 DNA reads as TGCGCCCTTAACTGGGGGGAGCAGTACTTC. Translated: CALNWGEQYF.

This clonotype was counted between two and nine times. The rearrangement joins TRBV19 to TRBJ2-7; unclear D gene. CDR1 and CDR2 from the germline V gene are LNHDA and SQIVND (reference sequence). The V and J ends lost 4 bases and 0 bases respectively, with 4 bases between them. The CDR3 is made up of 12 amino acids. The CDR3 nucleotides are TGTGCCAGTAGTAGTGGCTCCTACGAGCAGTACTTC. Translated, it gives CASSSGSYEQYF. Drawing the rest from reference TRBV19 and TRBJ2-7, the complete variable domain is DGGITQSPKYLFRKEGQNVTLSCEQNLNHDAMYWYRQDPGQGLRLIYYSQIVNDFQKGDIAEGYSVSREKKESFPLTVTSAQKNPTAFYLCASSSGSYEQYFGPGTRLTVT.

The rearrangement joins TRBV19 to TRBJ2-7; 12 bases match TRBD1. This CDR3 contains 17 residues. The germline V gene encodes CDR1 LNHDA and CDR2 SQIVND (reference sequence). V dropped 3 bases and J dropped 5; count of bases not matched to a gene: 11. The CDR3 nucleotides read TGTGCCAGTAGTATCCTGCCTCCCGGGACAGGGGGCCACGAGCAGTACTTC. Residues: CASSILPPGTGGHEQYF. The full variable domain, rest sourced from reference TRBV19 and TRBJ2-7, is DGGITQSPKYLFRKEGQNVTLSCEQNLNHDAMYWYRQDPGQGLRLIYYSQIVNDFQKGDIAEGYSVSREKKESFPLTVTSAQKNPTAFYLCASSILPPGTGGHEQYFGPGTRLTVT.